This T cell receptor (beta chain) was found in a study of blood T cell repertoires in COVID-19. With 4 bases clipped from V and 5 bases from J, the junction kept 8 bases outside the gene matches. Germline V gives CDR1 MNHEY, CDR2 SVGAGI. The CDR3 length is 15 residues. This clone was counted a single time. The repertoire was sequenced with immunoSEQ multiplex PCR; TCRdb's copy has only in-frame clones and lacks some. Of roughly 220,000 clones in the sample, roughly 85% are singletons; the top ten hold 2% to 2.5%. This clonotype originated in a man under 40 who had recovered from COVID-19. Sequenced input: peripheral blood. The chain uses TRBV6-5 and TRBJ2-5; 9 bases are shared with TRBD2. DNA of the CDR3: TGTGCCAGCAGTTGGGGGCGCGGGGGGGCGGAGACCCAGTACTTC. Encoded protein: CASSWGRGGAETQYF.